This is a list of T cell receptor beta chains from one sample in a study of T cell responses to AZD1222 COVID-19 vaccine. The table came from immunoSEQ multiplex PCR; TCRdb's copy has only in-frame clones and leaves some out. The sample totals around 140,000 clones. Sequencing was carried out using peripheral blood. Receptor source: an adult in good health. CDR3s include the opening cysteine and the closing phenylalanine or tryptophan. A D gene is named only where the DNA matches it firmly.

V	D	J	DNA	CDR3
TRBV6-5	NA	TRBJ1-6	TGTGCCAGTTACCCGGGGTATAATTCACCCCTCCACTTT	CASYPGYNSPLHF
TRBV6-5	NA	TRBJ1-2	TGTGCCAGCAGCCCCGGGCGGGGTCTGGGCTATGGCTACACCTTC	CASSPGRGLGYGYTF
TRBV24-1	NA	TRBJ1-3	TGTGCCACCAGTGATTCGTCCAGGCACTCTGGAAACACCATATATTTT	CATSDSSRHSGNTIYF
TRBV19	NA	TRBJ1-1	TGTGCCAGTAGCTTGGACAGAATGAACACTGAAGCTTTCTTT	CASSLDRMNTEAFF
TRBV4-1	NA	TRBJ2-2	TGCGCCAGCAGCCAAGATCTGCTGGCGAACACCGGGGAGCTGTTTTTT	CASSQDLLANTGELFF
TRBV7-2	NA	TRBJ1-3	TGTGCCAGCAGCTTAGATCGTGTAGGGGCGGGAAACACCATATATTTT	CASSLDRVGAGNTIYF
TRBV18	TRBD1	TRBJ2-1	TGTGCCAGCTCACCACTCCTCACAGGGGTTGGGTACAATGAGCAGTTCTTC	CASSPLLTGVGYNEQFF
TRBV6-5	TRBD2	TRBJ2-1	TGTGCCAGCAGCCTCCGGGGAGGGAATGAGCAGTTCTTC	CASSLRGGNEQFF
TRBV9	NA	TRBJ2-3	TGTGCCAGCAGCCGGAGTGGGGGGGCAAGCACAGATACGCAGTATTTT	CASSRSGGASTDTQYF
TRBV19	TRBD2	TRBJ2-1	TGTGCCAGTAGTCACGGGGGGGCACAGGAGCAGTTCTTC	CASSHGGAQEQFF
TRBV6-5	NA	TRBJ1-5	TGTGCCAGCAGGAAGGCAAATCAGCCCCAGCATTTT	CASRKANQPQHF
TRBV20-1	NA	TRBJ1-1	TGCAGTGTGTTAGGGAACACTGAAGCTTTCTTT	CSVLGNTEAFF
TRBV10-3	NA	TRBJ1-5	TGTGCCATCAGTGAGTCAGAAAATCAGCCCCAGCATTTT	CAISESENQPQHF
TRBV6-1	NA	TRBJ1-5	TGTGCCAGCAGTGAATTTGGGGCCACCAATCAGCCCCAGCATTTT	CASSEFGATNQPQHF
TRBV10-2	NA	TRBJ1-1	TGCGCCAGCAGTTTAGGCTTGAACACTGAAGCTTTCTTT	CASSLGLNTEAFF